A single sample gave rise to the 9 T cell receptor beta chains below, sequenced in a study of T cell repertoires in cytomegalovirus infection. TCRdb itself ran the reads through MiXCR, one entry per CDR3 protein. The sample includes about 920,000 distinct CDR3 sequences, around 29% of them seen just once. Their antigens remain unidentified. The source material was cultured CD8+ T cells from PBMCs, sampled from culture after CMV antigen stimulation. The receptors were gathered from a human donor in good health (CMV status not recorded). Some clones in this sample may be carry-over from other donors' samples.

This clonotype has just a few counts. Written as DNA, the CDR3 is TGTGCCAGCAGCCCCGCTGGGCCCGACGAGCAGTACGTC. Residues: CASSPAGPDEQYV. V is TRBV7-2 and J is TRBJ2-7, with D unclear. The germline gives CDR1 SGHTA, CDR2 FQGNSA. The CDR3 spans 13 residues. Trimming took off 5 bases at V and 5 bases at J, with 13 bases between the two ends.

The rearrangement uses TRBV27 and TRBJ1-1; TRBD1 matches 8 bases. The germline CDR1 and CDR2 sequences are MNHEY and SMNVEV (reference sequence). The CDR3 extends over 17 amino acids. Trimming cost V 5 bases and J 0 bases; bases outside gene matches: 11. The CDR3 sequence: CASSTRTGRLMNTEAFF. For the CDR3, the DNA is TGTGCCAGCAGTACACGGACAGGGAGACTGATGAACACTGAAGCTTTCTTT.

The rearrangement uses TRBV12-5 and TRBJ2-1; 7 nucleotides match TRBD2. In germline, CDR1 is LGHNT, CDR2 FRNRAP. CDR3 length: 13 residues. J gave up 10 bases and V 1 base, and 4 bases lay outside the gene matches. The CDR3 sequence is CASGLERGGEQFF. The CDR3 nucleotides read TGTGCTAGTGGTTTGGAGCGGGGAGGGGAGCAGTTCTTC.

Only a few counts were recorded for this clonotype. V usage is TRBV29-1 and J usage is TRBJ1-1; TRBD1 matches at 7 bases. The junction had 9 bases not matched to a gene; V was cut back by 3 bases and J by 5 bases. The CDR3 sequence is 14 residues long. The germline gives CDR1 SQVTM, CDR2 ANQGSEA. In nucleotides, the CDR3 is TGCAGCGTTGAGAGGGAGACAGGGAGAACTGAAGCTTTCTTT. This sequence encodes CSVERETGRTEAFF.

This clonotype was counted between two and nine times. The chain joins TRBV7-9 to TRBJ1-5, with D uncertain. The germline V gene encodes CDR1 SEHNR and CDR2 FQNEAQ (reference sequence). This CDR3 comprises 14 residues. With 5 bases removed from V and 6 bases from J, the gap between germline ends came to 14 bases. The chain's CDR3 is CASSAAGRSQPQHF. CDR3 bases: TGTGCCAGCAGCGCCGCTGGCCGGAGTCAGCCCCAGCATTTT.

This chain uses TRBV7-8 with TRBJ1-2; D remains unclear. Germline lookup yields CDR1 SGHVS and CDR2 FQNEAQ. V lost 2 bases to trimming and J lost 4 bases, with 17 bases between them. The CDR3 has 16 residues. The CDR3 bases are TGTGCCAGCAGCTTATCCCTTTTCTATCCCCTCTATGGCTACACCTTC. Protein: CASSLSLFYPLYGYTF.

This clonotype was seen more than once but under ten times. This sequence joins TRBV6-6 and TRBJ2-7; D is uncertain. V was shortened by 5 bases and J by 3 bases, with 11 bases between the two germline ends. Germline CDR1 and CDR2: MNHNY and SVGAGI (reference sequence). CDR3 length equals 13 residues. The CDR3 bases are TGTGCCAGCAGTCCCGCGCCGGGCTACGAGCAGTACGTC. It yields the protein CASSPAPGYEQYV.

The CDR3 here is CASSPLRSGNEKLFF. CDR3 in DNA: TGTGCCAGCAGCCCGTTGAGAAGTGGGAATGAAAAACTGTTTTTT. This rearrangement joins TRBV7-6 to TRBJ1-4, with D hard to call. Trimming shortened V by 5 bases and J by 5 bases, and 15 bases separated the two germline ends. In germline, CDR1 is SGHVS, CDR2 FNYEAQ. The CDR3 extends over 15 amino acids.

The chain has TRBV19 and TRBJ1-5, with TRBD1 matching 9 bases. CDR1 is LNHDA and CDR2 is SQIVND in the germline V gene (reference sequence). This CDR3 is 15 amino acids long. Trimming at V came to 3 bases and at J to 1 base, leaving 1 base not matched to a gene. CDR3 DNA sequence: TGTGCCAGTAGTATTGGGACAGGGAGCAATCAGCCCCAGCATTTT. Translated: CASSIGTGSNQPQHF.